These 7 T cell receptor beta chains were all obtained from the same sample, sequenced in a study of PD-1 blockade in classical Hodgkin lymphoma. Every patient experienced relapse after autologous stem cell transplantation, and brentuximab vedotin exposure varied. Clones were sequenced by immunoSEQ multiplex PCR, and TCRdb holds only the in-frame ones, with some missing. The table lists about 98,000 clones, 92% of them singletons. Specimen: peripheral blood mononuclear cells (PBMCs), collected at baseline. The receptor set was obtained from a human donor with classical Hodgkin lymphoma.

The chain uses TRBV10-3 and TRBJ1-2; D is unresolved. CDR1 is ENHRY, CDR2 SYGVKD, per germline. The CDR3 is made up of 14 amino acids. V gave up 5 bases and J gave up 5 bases, with 15 bases separating them. The CDR3 DNA follows: TGTGCCATCAGTTCCCGGGTCTATGATTATGGCTACACCTTC. It encodes CAISSRVYDYGYTF.

The chain combines TRBV6-5 with TRBJ1-1; 9 bases are shared with TRBD1. Germline CDR1 reads MNHEY; CDR2 reads SVGAGI. The V segment lost 2 bases and the J segment 10 bases; nucleotides outside the gene matches: 11. The CDR3 spans 15 residues. The CDR3 DNA is TGTGCCAGCAGTTACATCGGACCGGGACAGGGAGTAGCTTTCTTT. Translated, it gives CASSYIGPGQGVAFF.

The chain uses TRBV18 and TRBJ2-2; D might be TRBD1 (6 bases). The CDR3 has 18 amino acids. CDR1 and CDR2 from the germline V gene are KGHSH and LQKENI. Trimming took off 1 base at V and 2 bases at J, with 17 bases between the two ends. CDR3 residues: CASSPRLIQGPNTGELFF. The CDR3 nucleotides read TGTGCCAGCTCACCACGGCTTATCCAGGGGCCCAACACCGGGGAGCTGTTTTTT. The full variable domain, in which reference TRBV18 and TRBJ2-2 provide the parts outside the CDR3, is NAGVMQNPRHLVRRRGQEARLRCSPMKGHSHVYWYRQLPEEGLKFMVYLQKENIIDESGMPKERFSAEFPKEGPSILRIQQVVRGDSAAYFCASSPRLIQGPNTGELFFGEGSRLTVL.

The chain employs TRBV9 and TRBJ2-1, with 8 positions matching TRBD2. J lost 8 bases, V lost 4 bases, and 8 bases had no gene match. This CDR3 has 14 amino acids. The V gene's germline CDR1 is SGDLS and CDR2 YYNGEE. CDR3: CASSKAGVIYEQFF. The CDR3 coding sequence is TGTGCCAGCAGCAAAGCGGGAGTTATCTATGAGCAGTTCTTC. The full variable domain, rest sourced from reference TRBV9 and TRBJ2-1, is DSGVTQTPKHLITATGQRVTLRCSPRSGDLSVYWYQQSLDQGLQFLIQYYNGEERAKGNILERFSAQQFPDLHSELNLSSLELGDSALYFCASSKAGVIYEQFFGPGTRLTVL.

In its sample, this clone was seen once. The rearrangement joins TRBV7-3 to TRBJ2-1; maybe TRBD2 (7 bases). The germline CDR1 and CDR2 sequences are SGHTA and FQGTGA. V was trimmed by 2 bases and J by 6 bases, leaving 11 bases between them. CDR3 length equals 14 residues. The CDR3 is CASSLLGGANEQFF. CDR3 coding DNA: TGTGCCAGCAGCTTACTAGGGGGGGCCAATGAGCAGTTCTTC.

This rearrangement joins TRBV28 to TRBJ1-5, with 8 nucleotides matching TRBD1. CDR1 MDHEN and CDR2 SYDVKM come from the germline V gene. This CDR3 is 21 amino acids long. V lost 3 bases to trimming and J lost 3 bases; unmatched junction nucleotides: 22. CDR3: CASSLPPGKGDRSMANQPQHF. CDR3 DNA: TGTGCCAGCAGTTTGCCCCCGGGAAAGGGGGACAGGAGCATGGCCAATCAGCCCCAGCATTTT.

The genes are TRBV27 and TRBJ2-7; D might be TRBD2 (6 bases). Germline V lookup: CDR1 MNHEY, CDR2 SMNVEV (reference sequence). The CDR3 loop spans 15 amino acids. Deletions cut 0 bases from V and 2 bases from J, with 11 bases between. Written as DNA, the CDR3 is TGTGCCAGCAGTTTATCGCGGGGAGCCACCTACGAGCAGTACTTC. This encodes CASSLSRGATYEQYF.